Each of the 24 T cell receptor beta chains below was sequenced from the same sample in a study of glioma-infiltrating T cells. The iRepertoire nested amplicon-rescue multiplex PCR amplified TCR alpha and beta CDR3s from RNA. TCRdb reprocessed the multiplex PCR reads via MiXCR and lists one record per CDR3 protein. This table holds 3,000 to 4,000 distinct CDR3 sequences, 15% to 20% found once. Sequencing was done on a sample of glioma tissue, nonneoplastic brain tissue, or PBMCs (not recorded which). These receptor sequences come from a human donor with low-grade glioma or glioblastoma, undergoing nonglioma brain surgery, or in good health (not recorded which).

This clonotype was observed at least ten times. The chain joins TRBV5-5 to TRBJ1-2; no definite D call. This CDR3 spans 13 amino acids. Germline V gene data show CDR1 as SGHKS and CDR2 as YYEKEE (reference sequence). V shed 4 bases and J shed 5 bases, with 12 bases lying between them. Here the CDR3 DNA reads TGTGCCAGCAGCAGGGTGCTGACATATGGCTACACCTTC. Amino acids: CASSRVLTYGYTF. The full variable domain, rest sourced from reference TRBV5-5 and TRBJ1-2, is DAGVTQSPTHLIKTRGQQVTLRCSPISGHKSVSWYQQVLGQGPQFIFQYYEKEERGRGNFPDRFSARQFPNYSSELNVNALLLGDSALYLCASSRVLTYGYTFGSGTRLTVV.

Judged by abundance, this clonotype is medium-sized. V usage is TRBV7-9 and J usage is TRBJ2-3, with D unclear. The CDR3 consists of 13 residues. Germline V gene lookup returns CDR1 SEHNR and CDR2 FQNEAQ (reference sequence). V was pared by 5 bases and J by 4 bases, with 10 bases between. The CDR3 DNA follows: TGTGCCAGCAGCCGAAGGTTGGCAGATACGCAGTATTTT. Its protein product is CASSRRLADTQYF.

This clonotype is labeled as medium-sized. The chain couples TRBV7-2 to TRBJ1-5; D is undetermined. Germline loops: CDR1 SGHTA, CDR2 FQGNSA. This CDR3 is built from 15 residues. Trimming left V 2 bases short and J 0 bases short, with 8 bases between. CDR3 in DNA: TGTGCCAGCAGCTTAACAACAGTTAGCAATCAGCCCCAGCATTTT. Protein product: CASSLTTVSNQPQHF.

A note on this clonotype: A much more abundant neighbour one base away suggests this may be a read error. The genes are TRBV29-1 and TRBJ2-1; D may correspond to TRBD1 or TRBD2 (7 bases each). V was pared by 8 bases and J by 5 bases, with 16 bases between. Looked up from germline, CDR1 is SQVTM and CDR2 is ANQGSEA. This CDR3 has 13 amino acids. CDR3 region: CSPWGGGNNEQFF. For the CDR3, the DNA is TGCAGCCCTTGGGGAGGGGGCAACAATGAGCAGTTCTTC.

Judged by abundance, this clonotype is medium-sized (0.01 to 0.1%). The rearrangement links TRBV15 to TRBJ2-3, with 7 bases that match TRBD1. Trimming removed 3 bases from V and 9 bases from J; junction bases left unmatched: 9. The CDR3 sequence is 14 residues long. Germline V gene data show CDR1 as LNHNV and CDR2 as YYDKDF (reference sequence). The CDR3 region is CATSSGDSRRTQYF. CDR3 DNA: TGTGCCACCAGCAGTGGGGACAGTCGGAGGACGCAGTATTTT.

Points on this clonotype: A read error may be the cause here, since a much bigger clone is one base away. V usage is TRBV7-7 and J usage is TRBJ2-1; D is uncertain. V shed 1 base and J shed 5 bases, with 9 bases lying between them. This CDR3 spans 14 amino acids. Germline V lookup: CDR1 SSHAT, CDR2 FNYEAQ (reference sequence). The CDR3 loop reads CASSLVLSDNEQFF. The DNA for the CDR3 is TGTGCCAGCAGCTTAGTGCTGAGCGACAATGAGCAGTTCTTC.

Comment on this clonotype: Being one base from a much bigger clone, this may be a read error. The chain employs TRBV7-2 and TRBJ2-3, with D possibly called TRBD1 or TRBD2 (5 bases each). This CDR3 contains 15 residues. Germline V CDR1 and CDR2: SGHTA, FQGNSA. CDR3 region: CASSQGLPSTGTQYF. CDR3 DNA: TGTGCCAGCAGCCAAGGTCTCCCTAGCACAGGTACGCAGTATTTT.

In its sample, this clonotype ranks as medium-sized. The chain employs TRBV6-1 and TRBJ2-5; 7 bases line up with TRBD2. Germline V CDR1 and CDR2: MNHNS, SASEGT. V was clipped by 5 bases and J by 2 bases; unmatched bases: 8. CDR3 length equals 15 residues. CDR3: CASSRERGIQETQYF. DNA for the CDR3: TGTGCCAGCAGTCGCGAGCGGGGAATACAAGAGACCCAGTACTTC.

This clonotype is classed as medium-sized. V usage is TRBV20-1 and J usage is TRBJ1-5; TRBD1 matches 10 bases. Germline V CDR1 and CDR2: DFQATT, SNEGSKA (reference sequence). The CDR3 totals 15 residues. Trimming took 0 bases from V and 6 from J; bases not matched to a gene: 5. The CDR3 region is CSAREDRGSGQPQHF. The CDR3 coding sequence is TGCAGTGCTAGAGAGGACAGGGGGAGCGGTCAGCCCCAGCATTTT.

At least ten counts were recorded for this clonotype. This rearrangement joins TRBV11-2 to TRBJ2-3; 8 bases agree with TRBD2. The V and J ends lost 1 base and 5 bases, in that order; junction bases with no gene match: 2. CDR1 SGHAT and CDR2 FQNNGV come from the germline V gene. The CDR3 has 14 amino acids. CDR3 amino acids: CASSLGLAKDTQYF. CDR3 nucleotides: TGTGCCAGCAGCTTAGGACTAGCGAAAGATACGCAGTATTTT.

This clonotype was recorded many times. The V call is TRBV12-3 or TRBV12-4, the J call TRBJ1-5; D is uncertain. V shed 4 bases and J shed 6 bases, with 19 bases lying between them. The CDR3 has 16 residues. This CDR3 reads CASSSLGRSLFQPQHF. The DNA for the CDR3 is TGTGCCAGCAGTTCCCTAGGGAGATCCCTTTTTCAGCCCCAGCATTTT.

This clonotype is termed hyperexpanded. This chain links TRBV6-1 with TRBJ2-7, with unresolved D. The CDR3 runs 10 residues. V was shortened by 8 bases and J by 7 bases, with 9 bases between the two germline ends. Germline loops: CDR1 MNHNS, CDR2 SASEGT. The CDR3 loop is CASGPWEQYV. The DNA of the CDR3 is TGTGCCAGCGGCCCATGGGAGCAGTACGTC.

This clonotype has only a few counts. The rearrangement links TRBV4-1 to TRBJ2-2, with D hard to call. Trimming pared 1 base from V and 1 base from J, leaving 4 bases between. Germline V gene data show CDR1 as MGHRA and CDR2 as YSYEKL. The CDR3 has 14 amino acids. CDR3 nucleotide sequence: TGCGCCAGCAGCCAAGTACTGAACACCGGGGAGCTGTTTTTT. Translating it yields CASSQVLNTGELFF.

A word on this clonotype: One end of the junction fails to match germline, which may point to a read error. J is TRBJ1-1 and V is TRBV6-1; 8 bases match TRBD1. Germline V gene lookup returns CDR1 MNHNS and CDR2 SASEGT. This CDR3 has 12 amino acids. CDR3: CASQGARTQALF. The CDR3 DNA sequence: TGTGCCAGCCAGGGGGCGAGAACTCAAGCTCTCTTT.

This clonotype was observed a handful of times. The gene calls are TRBV29-1 and TRBJ2-4; 11 bases line up with TRBD2. This CDR3 comprises 16 residues. V trimming: 7 bases; J trimming: 2 bases; junction bases outside the gene matches: 10. The germline V gene encodes CDR1 SQVTM and CDR2 ANQGSEA. The CDR3 DNA follows: TGCAGCGCCGCCCGTAGCGGGGGGGGCCCCAAAAACATTCAGTACTTC. It translates to CSAARSGGGPKNIQYF.

This clonotype was counted at least ten times. This chain connects TRBV3-1 to TRBJ1-1, with D possibly matching TRBD1 (5 bases). V lost 0 bases and J lost 11, with 16 bases in between. This CDR3 is 14 amino acids long. Germline lookup yields CDR1 LGHDT and CDR2 YNNKEL (reference sequence). CDR3 loop: CASSQEGPRTMAFF. CDR3 sequence (DNA): TGTGCCAGCAGCCAAGAGGGGCCACGAACGATGGCTTTCTTT.

This clonotype was counted many times. V gene TRBV7-9 combines with J gene TRBJ2-3, with TRBD1 matching 10 bases. CDR1 is SEHNR and CDR2 is FQNEAQ in the germline V gene (reference sequence). The CDR3 runs to 16 residues. After removal of 4 bases from V and 4 bases from J, the junction contained 8 bases not matched to a gene. The CDR3 region has the DNA TGTGCCAGCAGCTCGACCGGGACAGGGGTTCCAGATACGCAGTATTTT. Amino acid sequence: CASSSTGTGVPDTQYF.

A word on this clonotype: The junction and the germline gene differ at one end; a read error may be behind it. The chain is built from TRBV5-4 and TRBJ2-1, with TRBD2 as a possible D gene (6 bases). Germline values: CDR1 SGHNT, CDR2 YYREEE (reference sequence). The CDR3 has 15 amino acids. CDR3 loop: CASSLEGGSYNEQFF. The CDR3 nucleotides are TGTGCCAGCAGTTTGGAGGGAGGCTCCTACAATGAGCAGTTCTTC.

This clonotype was detected many times. The rearrangement links TRBV7-8 to TRBJ2-4, with 8 bases aligning to TRBD1. CDR3 length equals 16 residues. The V gene end was trimmed by 3 bases and the J gene end by 0 bases; junction bases not matched to a gene: 4. The germline V gene encodes CDR1 SGHVS and CDR2 FQNEAQ. The CDR3 nucleotides read TGTGCCAGCAGCTTCCGACAGGGGATAGCCAAAAACATTCAGTACTTC. Its protein product is CASSFRQGIAKNIQYF.

The chain is built from TRBV20-1 and TRBJ1-1; the D gene is possibly TRBD1 (5 bases). V was clipped by 6 bases and J by 3 bases, with 20 bases between them. The CDR3 runs 15 residues. CDR1 is DFQATT, CDR2 SNEGSKA, per germline (reference sequence). CDR3 sequence reads: CSAPPVGQIDTEAFF. The CDR3, as DNA: TGCAGTGCCCCGCCGGTGGGGCAGATTGACACTGAAGCTTTCTTT.

By proportion, this clonotype is large. The V call is TRBV28, the J call TRBJ2-7; a weak D match, TRBD2 (5 bases). V was shortened by 5 bases and J by 3 bases, with 8 bases between the two germline ends. Germline lookup yields CDR1 MDHEN and CDR2 SYDVKM. The CDR3 spans 12 residues. Written as DNA, the CDR3 is TGTGCCAGCAGTCCCGGGGACTACGAGCAGTACGTC. Its translation: CASSPGDYEQYV.

About this clonotype itself: A much larger clone sits a single nucleotide away, making a read error possible. The J gene is TRBJ2-2, the V gene TRBV7-2; TRBD2 aligns across 8 bases. The CDR3 contains 14 residues. The germline V gene encodes CDR1 SGHTA and CDR2 FQGNSA. Written as DNA, the CDR3 is TGTGCCAGGGGACGCGGGGGGAACACCGGGGAGCTGTCTTTT. Translating gives CARGRGGNTGELSF.

Notes on this clonotype: A much larger clone differs from this one at a single base, so this may be a read error. V is TRBV7-6 and J is TRBJ2-3; 13 bases line up with TRBD2. The CDR3 sequence is 17 residues long. Germline V CDR1 and CDR2: SGHVS, FNYEAQ. Here the CDR3 DNA reads TGTGCTAGCAGCCCAAGTACTAGCGGGGGGGCAGAAGATATGCAGTATTTT. It encodes CASSPSTSGGAEDMQYF.

This clonotype was recorded at least ten times. The chain has TRBV19 and TRBJ1-6; the D gene is possibly TRBD1 (5 bases). The CDR3 loop spans 16 amino acids. Germline CDR1 and CDR2: LNHDA and SQIVND (reference sequence). Deletions cut 7 bases from V and 2 bases from J, with 15 bases between. CDR3 DNA: TGTGCCAGTACCCCCCGCGGGGCCGCCTATAATTCACCCCTCCACTTT. It codes for CASTPRGAAYNSPLHF.